The entry below gives a single TCR beta chain sequence along with its context. As yet, its antigen is unknown. Germline V lookup: CDR1 MNHEY, CDR2 SMNVEV (reference sequence). The CDR3 is made up of 14 amino acids. Trimming left V 1 base short and J 3 bases short, with 9 bases between. This specimen comes from a study of T cells after yellow fever vaccination. Study at large: The authors prepared low-cell-number fractions using SMART-Seq v4 Ultra Low Input. Study-wide results and caveats: Boosting was followed by the reappearance of most primary-vaccination clones (around 95% CD4, under 90% CD8).

Via MiXCR, TCRdb re-called the 5' RACE reads, giving one row per CDR3 protein. The data show some 390,000 distinct CDR3 sequences, approximately 18% seen once. Material: PBMCs, obtained before the yellow fever booster vaccination. The clonotype was recovered from a man between 18 and 29 years old who received the YFV17D yellow fever vaccine. The chain carries TRBV27 and TRBJ2-5; D possibly uses TRBD1 or TRBD2 (5 bases each). The CDR3 DNA reads as TGTGCCAGCAGTTTATGGGACGGGGAAGAGACCCAGTACTTC. It is translated as CASSLWDGEETQYF.